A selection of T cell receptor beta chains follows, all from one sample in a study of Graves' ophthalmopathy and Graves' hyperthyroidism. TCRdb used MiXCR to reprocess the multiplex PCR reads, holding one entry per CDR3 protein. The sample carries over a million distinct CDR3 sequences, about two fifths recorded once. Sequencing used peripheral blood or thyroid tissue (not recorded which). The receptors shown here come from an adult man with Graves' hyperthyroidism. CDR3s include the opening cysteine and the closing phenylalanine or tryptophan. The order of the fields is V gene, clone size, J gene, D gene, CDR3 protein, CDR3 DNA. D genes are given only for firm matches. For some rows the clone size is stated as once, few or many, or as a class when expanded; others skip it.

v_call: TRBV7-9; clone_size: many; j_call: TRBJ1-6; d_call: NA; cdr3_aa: CASSSSGADSPLHF; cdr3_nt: TGTGCCAGCAGCTCCTCGGGGGCGGATTCACCCCTCCACTTT
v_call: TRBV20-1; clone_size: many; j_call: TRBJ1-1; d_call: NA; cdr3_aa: CSAAGWNTEAFF; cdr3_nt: TGCAGTGCTGCTGGATGGAACACTGAAGCTTTCTTT
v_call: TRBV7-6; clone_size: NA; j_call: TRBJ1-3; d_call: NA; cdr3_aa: CASSQLMSGEVFGNTIYF; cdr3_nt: TGTGCCAGCAGCCAATTAATGTCAGGGGAAGTCTTTGGAAACACCATATATTTT
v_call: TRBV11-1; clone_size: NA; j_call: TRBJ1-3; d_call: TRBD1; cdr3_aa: CATTPPGTAAGNTIYF; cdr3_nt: TGTGCCACCACCCCCCCCGGGACAGCCGCTGGAAACACCATATATTTT
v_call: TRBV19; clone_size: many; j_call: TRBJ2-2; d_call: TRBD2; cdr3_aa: CATATSIAGELFF; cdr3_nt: TGTGCCACCGCGACTAGCATCGCCGGGGAGCTGTTTTTT
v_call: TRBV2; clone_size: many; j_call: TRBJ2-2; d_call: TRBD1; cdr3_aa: CASRRQGRGELFF; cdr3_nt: TGTGCCAGCAGAAGACAGGGCCGCGGGGAGCTGTTTTTT
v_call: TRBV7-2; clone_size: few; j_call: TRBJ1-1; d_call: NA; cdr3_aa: CASSLYSASEAFF; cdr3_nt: TGTGCCAGCAGTTTATACTCGGCCTCTGAAGCTTTCTTT
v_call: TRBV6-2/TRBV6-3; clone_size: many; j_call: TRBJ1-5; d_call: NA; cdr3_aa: CASSYPGTSNQPQHF; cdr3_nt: TGTGCCAGCAGTTACCCTGGGACAAGTAATCAGCCCCAGCATTTT
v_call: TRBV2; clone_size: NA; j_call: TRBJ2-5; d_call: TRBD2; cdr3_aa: CASSSTSGRRQETQYF; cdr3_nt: TGTGCCAGCAGTTCTACTAGCGGGAGAAGGCAAGAGACCCAGTACTTC
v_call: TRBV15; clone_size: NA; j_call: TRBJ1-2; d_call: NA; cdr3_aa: CATSSGRGHYGHTF; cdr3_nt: TGTGCCACCAGCAGCGGGAGGGGTCACTATGGCCACACCTTC
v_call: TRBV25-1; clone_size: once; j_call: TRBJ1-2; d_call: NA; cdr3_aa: CASRPGGSVRYGYTF; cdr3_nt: TGTGCCAGCCGTCCCGGGGGATCGGTTCGCTATGGCTACACCTTC
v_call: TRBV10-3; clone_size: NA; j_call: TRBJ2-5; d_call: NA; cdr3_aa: CASSYLTGEDFQETQYF; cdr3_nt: TGTGCCAGCAGTTACTTGACAGGTGAAGACTTCCAAGAGACCCAGTACTTC
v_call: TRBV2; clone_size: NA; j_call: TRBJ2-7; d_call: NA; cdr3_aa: CASYGSTPYEQYF; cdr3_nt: TGTGCCAGCTACGGCAGTACTCCCTACGAGCAGTACTTC
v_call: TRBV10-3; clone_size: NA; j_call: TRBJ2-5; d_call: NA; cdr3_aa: CAISSLQETQYF; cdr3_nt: TGTGCCATCAGTTCATTGCAAGAGACCCAGTACTTC
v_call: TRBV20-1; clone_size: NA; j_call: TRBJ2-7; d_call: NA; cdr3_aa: CSARGVGTDLFYEQYF; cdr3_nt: TGCAGTGCTAGAGGGGTCGGGACGGACCTTTTCTACGAGCAGTACTTC
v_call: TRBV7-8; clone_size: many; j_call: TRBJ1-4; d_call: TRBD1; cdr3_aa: CASSLPGGSNEKLFF; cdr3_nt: TGTGCCAGCAGCTTACCAGGGGGAAGTAATGAAAAACTGTTTTTT
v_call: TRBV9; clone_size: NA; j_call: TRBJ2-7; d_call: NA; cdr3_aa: CASSVGTEVTYEQYF; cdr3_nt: TGTGCCAGCAGCGTAGGCACAGAAGTTACCTACGAGCAGTACTTC
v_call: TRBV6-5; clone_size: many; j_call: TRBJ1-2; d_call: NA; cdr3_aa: CASGKRGTYGYTF; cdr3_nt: TGTGCCAGTGGTAAACGGGGGACCTATGGCTACACCTTC
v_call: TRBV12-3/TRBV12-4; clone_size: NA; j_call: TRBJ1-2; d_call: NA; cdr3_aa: CASSLGIGANYGYTF; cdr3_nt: TGTGCCAGCAGTTTAGGGATAGGAGCTAACTATGGCTACACCTTC
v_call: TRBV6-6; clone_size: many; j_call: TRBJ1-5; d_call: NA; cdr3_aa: CASSYSLMQPQHF; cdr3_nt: TGTGCCAGCAGTTACTCATTGATGCAGCCCCAGCATTTT
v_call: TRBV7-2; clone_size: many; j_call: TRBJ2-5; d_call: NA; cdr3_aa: CASSLGLVVETQYF; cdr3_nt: TGTGCCAGCAGCTTAGGGCTAGTCGTGGAGACCCAGTACTTC
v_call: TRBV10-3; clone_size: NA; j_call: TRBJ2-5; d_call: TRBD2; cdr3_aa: CAIRPGLAMETQYF; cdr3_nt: TGTGCCATCAGGCCGGGACTAGCAATGGAGACCCAGTACTTC
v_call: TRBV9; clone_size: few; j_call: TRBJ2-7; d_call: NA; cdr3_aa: CASSVVGPQWSYEQYF; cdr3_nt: TGTGCCAGCAGCGTAGTCGGGCCCCAGTGGTCCTACGAGCAGTACTTC
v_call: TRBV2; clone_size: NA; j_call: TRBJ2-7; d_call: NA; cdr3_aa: CASRVGGTSYEQYF; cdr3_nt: TGTGCCAGCAGAGTGGGGGGAACCTCATACGAGCAGTACTTC
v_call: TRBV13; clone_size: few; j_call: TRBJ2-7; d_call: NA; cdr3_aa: CASSAAGLRTYEQYF; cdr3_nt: TGTGCCAGCAGCGCCGCGGGACTTCGAACCTACGAGCAGTACTTC
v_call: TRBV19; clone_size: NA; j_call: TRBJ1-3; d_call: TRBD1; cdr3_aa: CASSGSGTAGSGNTIYF; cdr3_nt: TGTGCCAGTAGTGGATCCGGGACAGCTGGCTCTGGAAACACCATATATTTT
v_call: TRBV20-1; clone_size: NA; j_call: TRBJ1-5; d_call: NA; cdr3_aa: CSARPAGVDQPQHF; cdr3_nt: TGCAGTGCTAGACCTGCGGGGGTCGATCAGCCCCAGCATTTT
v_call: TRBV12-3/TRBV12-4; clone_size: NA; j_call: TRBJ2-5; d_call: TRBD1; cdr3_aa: CASTTRRGSSVQGGETQYF; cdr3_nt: TGTGCCAGCACCACCCGTAGGGGATCTAGCGTACAGGGGGGAGAGACCCAGTACTTC
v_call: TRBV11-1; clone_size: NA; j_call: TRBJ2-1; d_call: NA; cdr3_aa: CASSLKGNHDEQFF; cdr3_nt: TGTGCCAGCAGCTTAAAAGGGAACCACGACGAGCAGTTCTTC
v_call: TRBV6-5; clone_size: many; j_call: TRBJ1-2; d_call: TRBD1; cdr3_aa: CASRTGPNYGYTF; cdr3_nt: TGTGCCAGCCGGACAGGACCTAACTATGGCTACACCTTC
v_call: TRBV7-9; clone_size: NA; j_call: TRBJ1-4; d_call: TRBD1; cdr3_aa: CASSWGQGELFF; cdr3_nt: TGTGCCAGCAGCTGGGGACAGGGAGAACTGTTTTTT
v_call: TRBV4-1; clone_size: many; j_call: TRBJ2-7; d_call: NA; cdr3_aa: CASSQEVDEQYF; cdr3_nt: TGCGCCAGCAGCCAAGAGGTCGACGAGCAGTACTTC
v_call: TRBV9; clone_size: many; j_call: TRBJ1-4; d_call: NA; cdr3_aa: CASSVMDSPNEKLFF; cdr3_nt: TGTGCCAGCAGCGTCATGGACAGCCCTAATGAAAAACTGTTTTTT
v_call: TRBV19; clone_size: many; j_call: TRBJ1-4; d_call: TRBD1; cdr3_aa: CASSTPPGQRNEKLFF; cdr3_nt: TGTGCCAGTAGTACTCCTCCGGGACAGCGCAATGAAAAACTGTTTTTT
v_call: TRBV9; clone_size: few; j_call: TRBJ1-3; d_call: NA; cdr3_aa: CASSVDLNSGNTIYF; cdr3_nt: TGTGCCAGCAGCGTAGACTTAAACTCTGGAAACACCATATATTTT
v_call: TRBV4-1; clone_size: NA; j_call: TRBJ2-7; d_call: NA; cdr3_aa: CASVDGSYEQYF; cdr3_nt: TGCGCCAGCGTGGACGGCTCCTACGAGCAGTACTTC
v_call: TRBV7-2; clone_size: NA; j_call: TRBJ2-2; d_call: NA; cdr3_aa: CASSLSGRFYNTGELFF; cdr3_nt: TGTGCCAGCAGCTTAAGCGGCAGATTTTATAACACCGGGGAGCTGTTTTTT
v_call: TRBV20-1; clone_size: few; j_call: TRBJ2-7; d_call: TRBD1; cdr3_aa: CSARAQGAADEQYF; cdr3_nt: TGCAGTGCTAGAGCACAGGGGGCAGCAGACGAGCAGTACTTC
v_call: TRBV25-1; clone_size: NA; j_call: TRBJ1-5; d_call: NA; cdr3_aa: CASSARQYSNQPQHF; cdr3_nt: TGTGCCAGCAGTGCCCGACAGTATAGCAATCAGCCCCAGCATTTT
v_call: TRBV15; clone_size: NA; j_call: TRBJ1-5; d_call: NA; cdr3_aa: CATSRGIELYSNQPQHF; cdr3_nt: TGTGCCACCTCGCGGGGTATAGAATTATATAGCAATCAGCCCCAGCATTTT
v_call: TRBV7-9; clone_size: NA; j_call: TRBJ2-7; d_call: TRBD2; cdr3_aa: CASSLAAGGPTEQYF; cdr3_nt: TGCGCCAGCAGCTTGGCAGCGGGAGGGCCAACCGAGCAGTACTTC
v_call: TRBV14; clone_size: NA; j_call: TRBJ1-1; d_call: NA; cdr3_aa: CASSHRGGEMAEAFF; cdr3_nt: TGTGCCAGCAGCCACCGCGGGGGGGAGATGGCTGAAGCTTTCTTT
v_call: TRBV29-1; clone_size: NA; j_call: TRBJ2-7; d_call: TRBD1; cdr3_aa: CSVRGGEHYEQYF; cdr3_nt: TGCAGCGTGAGAGGGGGCGAACACTACGAGCAGTACTTC
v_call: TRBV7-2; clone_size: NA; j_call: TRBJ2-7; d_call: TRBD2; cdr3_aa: CASSQTSGIYEQYF; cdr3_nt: TGTGCCAGCAGCCAGACTAGCGGGATCTACGAGCAGTACTTC
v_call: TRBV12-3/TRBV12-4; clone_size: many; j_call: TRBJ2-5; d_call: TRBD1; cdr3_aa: CASSSNLGQGEGETQYF; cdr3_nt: TGTGCCAGCAGCAGTAACTTAGGACAGGGTGAGGGAGAGACCCAGTACTTC
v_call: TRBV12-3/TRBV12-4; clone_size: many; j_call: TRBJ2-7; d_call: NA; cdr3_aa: CASSYRLEGARPSYEQYF; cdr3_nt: TGTGCCAGCAGTTACAGATTAGAAGGGGCCAGACCCTCCTACGAGCAGTACTTC
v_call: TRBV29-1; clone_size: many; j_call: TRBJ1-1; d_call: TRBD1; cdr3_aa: CSVAPPDRINTEAFF; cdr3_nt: TGCAGCGTAGCCCCCCCGGACAGGATAAACACTGAAGCTTTCTTT
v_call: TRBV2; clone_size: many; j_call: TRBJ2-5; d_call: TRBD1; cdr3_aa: CASTTSGTGAETQYF; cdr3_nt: TGTGCCAGCACCACCTCCGGGACAGGGGCGGAGACCCAGTACTTC
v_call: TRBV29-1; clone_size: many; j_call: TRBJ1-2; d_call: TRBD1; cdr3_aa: CSVQGNYGYTF; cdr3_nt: TGCAGCGTACAGGGGAACTATGGCTACACCTTC
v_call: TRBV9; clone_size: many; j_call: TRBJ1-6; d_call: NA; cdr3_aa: CASSVALGGEGPLHF; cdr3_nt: TGTGCCAGCAGCGTAGCTTTGGGGGGGGAAGGACCCCTCCACTTT
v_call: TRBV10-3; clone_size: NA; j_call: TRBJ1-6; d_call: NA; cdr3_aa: CAIRPGERGNLHF; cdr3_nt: TGTGCCATCAGGCCCGGGGAAAGGGGGAACCTCCACTTT
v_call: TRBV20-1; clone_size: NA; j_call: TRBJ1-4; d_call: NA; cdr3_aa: CSVKRESNEKLFF; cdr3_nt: TGCAGTGTTAAACGTGAAAGCAATGAAAAACTGTTTTTT
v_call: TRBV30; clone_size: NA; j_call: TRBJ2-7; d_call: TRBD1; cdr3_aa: CAWGDRTYEQYF; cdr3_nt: TGTGCCTGGGGGGACAGGACCTACGAGCAGTACTTC